This paragraph reports one T cell receptor (beta chain). Its antigen specificity is not known. No per-base quality is available; no much larger clone lies one base away. TCRbeta CDR3 regions were amplified from genomic DNA using the immunoSEQ Assay, a bias-controlled multiplex PCR. The published analysis was carried out like this. Nucleated cell counts per sample were estimated from amplification of reference gene primers within the assay. To quantify the absolute abundance of each unique TCRbeta CDR3 rearrangement, sequence reads were collapsed and filtered. For each sample, productive Simpson clonality was calculated as the square root of Simpson's diversity index across productive rearrangements. As stored in TCRdb, this immuneACCESS dataset retains in-frame rearrangements with V and J assigned. A fraction of the clones does not appear; measured against another copy, unresolved V genes explain less than half of the discrepancy, and the remainder lacks a known reason. V and J calls and clone size follow that table, whereas D and trimming were derived from the DNA. Present in this sample are fewer than 200,000 clones, about 90% of which were seen just once. Clones ranked in the top ten supply around 2.5% of the sample.

This record belongs to a study of blood T cell repertoires in COVID-19 (dated by TCRdb to the early 2020s). Notes on the research overall: Samples covering the acute and convalescent phases of COVID-19 were provided by collaborators in the United States, Italy and Spain. The prospective study material was composed of cDNA or gDNA derived from T cells, B-cell-depleted T cells, or PBMCs. Deeply sampled blood TCRbeta repertoires from subjects exposed to, actively infected with, or recovered from COVID-19 were included in the dataset. The repertoires were made available in a free public database intended to serve as a resource for research on the immune response to SARS-CoV-2. The samples were drawn from the first 160 participants of the ongoing ImmuneRACE study and from 950 to 1,500 subjects provided by 6 global collaborators. A de-identified subject ID, COVID-19 status, age in years and sex were almost always included in the sample metadata. Where available, HLA class I and class II types were obtained from metadata supplied by the sample provider rather than from assay-based typing. Points the paper makes about the study in general: The quantity of clinical and demographic metadata differed by source and by participant and was supplied without curation.

From the germline V gene (reference sequence), CDR1 is LNHDA and CDR2 is SQIVND. V loses 5 bases at its end and J loses 3 bases; junction bases beyond the gene matches: 5. Inclusive of the bounding cysteine and phenylalanine, the CDR3 is 15 residues long. The sequence is cut down to CDR3 DNA, 45 bases in frame from base 1. Each collaborating institution followed its own protocols to collect whole blood in K2EDTA tubes. For TCRbeta analysis, collaborator samples were shipped as frozen whole blood, as isolated PBMCs, or as DNA extracted from either sample type. Sequenced: peripheral blood. The clonotype originates from a man in his forties or fifties with active or convalescent COVID-19. The chain joins TRBV19 to TRBJ1-4; TRBD1 matches 8 bases in the middle. The CDR3 amino acid sequence is: CASSAQGAPNEKLFF. Here is the DNA: TGTGCCAGTAGTGCCCAGGGGGCCCCTAATGAAAAACTGTTTTTT.